This entry concerns a single T cell receptor beta chain. The CDR3 totals 14 residues. V was cut by 5 bases and J by 1 base, with 9 bases left in between. The germline V gene encodes CDR1 LNHDA and CDR2 SQIVND (reference sequence). This sample stems from a study of blood T cell repertoires in COVID-19. Turning to the study itself: Acute and convalescent COVID-19 samples came from the United States, Italy and Spain. PBMCs, B-cell-depleted T cells, or T cells provided the cDNA or gDNA that made up the material.

In the authors' methods: Amplified reference gene primers provided the basis for estimating nucleated cell counts. Generated by immunoSEQ multiplex PCR, the TCRdb table keeps only in-frame clones and is missing some. V and J calls and clone size are given by that table; D and trimming were obtained from the DNA. The repertoire includes about 170,000 clones, roughly 93% of them detected once, and over 3.5% sits in the top ten. The chain uses TRBV19 and TRBJ1-3; D might be TRBD1 (5 bases). This TCR was sampled from a woman aged 50 to 60 with acute or convalescent COVID-19. The sequenced sample was peripheral blood. CDR3 in amino acids: CASSHGQSGNTIYF. The CDR3 DNA reads TGTGCCAGTAGTCATGGACAATCTGGAAACACCATATATTTT.